This TCR beta chain emerged from a study of shared clonotypes between healthy human individuals. Study-wide results and caveats: An anticipated effect of sequencing depth on clonotype sharing among donors was recognized. Roughly 5% of naive CD4 clonotypes were shared across several donors. Lower generation probabilities were found for non-shared clonotypes than for those shared by all four donors. Naive subsets, compared against memory subsets, generally had larger estimated richness values.

Data came from immunoSEQ multiplex PCR; TCRdb stores just in-frame clones and leaves some out. The sample holds about 2.2 million clones, 90% to 95% seen once. The germline V gene encodes CDR1 SGHAT and CDR2 FQNNGV. This CDR3 spans 15 amino acids. Between the trimmed V and J ends, which lost 5 bases and 5 bases, there was a span of 18 bases. Positively selected for CCR7, the CD45RO-negative cells used as naive CD8 cells excluded terminally differentiated effector memory CD45RA+ cells. About this clone itself: Its antigen is not known.

The receptor's source is a young man in good health. Some clones in this sample may be carry-over from other donors' samples. The source material was naive CD8+ T cells from PBMCs. The V call is TRBV11-2, the J call TRBJ2-5; D possibly corresponds to TRBD2 (5 bases). CDR3 sequence: CASSTRWGDGETQYF. The CDR3 DNA sequence: TGTGCCAGCAGCACTAGATGGGGAGATGGTGAGACCCAGTACTTC.